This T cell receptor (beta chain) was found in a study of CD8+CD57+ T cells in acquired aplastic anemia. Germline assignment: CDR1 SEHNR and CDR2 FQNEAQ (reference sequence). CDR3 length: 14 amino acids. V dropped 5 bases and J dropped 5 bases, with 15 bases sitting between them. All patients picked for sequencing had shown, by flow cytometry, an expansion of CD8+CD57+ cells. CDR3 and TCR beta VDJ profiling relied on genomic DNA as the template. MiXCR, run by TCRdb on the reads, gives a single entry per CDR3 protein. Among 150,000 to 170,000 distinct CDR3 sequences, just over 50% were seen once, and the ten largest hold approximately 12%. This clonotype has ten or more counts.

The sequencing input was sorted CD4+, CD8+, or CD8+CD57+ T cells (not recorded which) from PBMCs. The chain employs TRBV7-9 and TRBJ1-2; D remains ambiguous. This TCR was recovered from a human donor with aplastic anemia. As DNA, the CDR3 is TGTGCCAGCAGCCCCGGAACCCTCTCTTATGGCTACACCTTC. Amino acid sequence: CASSPGTLSYGYTF.